These 14 T cell receptor beta chains share one sample of origin, sequenced in a study of cytomegalovirus exposure and HLA in healthy donors. Vbeta (60) and Jbeta (13) primers were used in the PCR. Clones were read by immunoSEQ multiplex PCR, and TCRdb kept only the in-frame ones, dropping some. Found here are around 150,000 clones, 65% to 80% of them singletons; the top ten hold approximately 3%. The source material was PBMCs. These receptors were taken from a woman in her forties or fifties in good health and CMV-seropositive.

J is TRBJ1-2 and V is TRBV6-5; D not certain. The CDR3 runs 12 residues. Trimming removed 4 bases from V and 5 bases from J, with 8 bases in between. Germline CDR1 and CDR2: MNHEY and SVGAGI. The CDR3 bases are TGTGCCAGCAGTTCCGCGGGGTATGGCTACACCTTC. Its translation is CASSSAGYGYTF.

J is TRBJ1-1 and V is TRBV6-5; D call uncertain. Germline V lookup: CDR1 MNHEY, CDR2 SVGAGI. This CDR3 comprises 15 residues. The germline V and J ends were trimmed by 2 bases and 3 bases, with 13 bases remaining between them. CDR3 sequence (DNA): TGTGCCAGCAGTTACGGGCGGGGATGGGACACTGAAGCTTTCTTT. Protein sequence: CASSYGRGWDTEAFF.

The chain combines TRBV7-9 with TRBJ1-1; D unclear. Between the trimmed V and J ends, which lost 1 base and 11 bases, there was a span of 8 bases. The CDR3 length is 11 residues. Per germline, CDR1 SEHNR and CDR2 FQNEAQ (reference sequence). CDR3 region: CASSLEPGAFF. The CDR3 DNA follows: TGTGCCAGCAGCTTAGAGCCTGGTGCTTTCTTT.

The chain combines TRBV5-1 with TRBJ2-3; perhaps TRBD1 as D (6 bases). Trimming pared 3 bases from V and 1 base from J, leaving 12 bases between. The CDR3 has 15 residues. From germline, CDR1 is SGHRS and CDR2 YFSETQ. In nucleotides, the CDR3 is TGCGCCAGCAGCTACGGACAGTCCCGCACAGATACGCAGTATTTT. Protein product: CASSYGQSRTDTQYF. Combining the CDR3 with reference TRBV5-1 and TRBJ2-3 gives the whole variable domain KAGVTQTPRYLIKTRGQQVTLSCSPISGHRSVSWYQQTPGQGLQFLFEYFSETQRNKGNFPGRFSGRQFSNSRSEMNVSTLELGDSALYLCASSYGQSRTDTQYFGPGTRLTVL.

The chain couples TRBV4-2 to TRBJ2-1, with TRBD2 matching over 8 bases. The CDR3 consists of 18 residues. After removal of 1 base from V and 2 bases from J, the junction contained 10 bases not matched to a gene. Germline values: CDR1 LGHNA, CDR2 YNFKEQ. CDR3 coding DNA: TGTGCCAGCAGCCAAGGAGTCAAGCGGGGGATTACCTACAATGAGCAGTTCTTC. This gives the protein CASSQGVKRGITYNEQFF.

V usage is TRBV5-8 and J usage is TRBJ2-5; no clear D gene. Germline loops: CDR1 SGHTS, CDR2 YDEGEE. The CDR3 runs to 12 residues. V shed 2 bases and J shed 5 bases, with 7 bases lying between them. The CDR3 is CASSFWRETQYF. CDR3 coding DNA: TGTGCCAGCAGCTTTTGGCGGGAGACCCAGTACTTC.

The chain combines TRBV15 with TRBJ1-5; 7 bases fit TRBD1. The CDR3 consists of 16 residues. The V segment lost 0 bases and the J segment 3 bases; nucleotides outside the gene matches: 5. CDR1 LNHNV and CDR2 YYDKDF come from the germline V gene (reference sequence). The CDR3 coding sequence is TGTGCCACCAGCAGAGATCTCGAGGGGGCCAATCAGCCCCAGCATTTT. It codes for CATSRDLEGANQPQHF. Based on the CDR3 plus reference TRBV15 and TRBJ1-5, the full variable domain is DAMVIQNPRYQVTQFGKPVTLSCSQTLNHNVMYWYQQKSSQAPKLLFHYYDKDFNNEADTPDNFQSRRPNTSFCFLDIRSPGLGDTAMYLCATSRDLEGANQPQHFGDGTRLSIL.

The chain couples TRBV9 to TRBJ2-5, with D uncertain. Germline lookup yields CDR1 SGDLS and CDR2 YYNGEE. CDR3 size: 13 residues. The V gene lost 2 bases and the J gene lost 3 bases, with 8 bases spanning the gap. Here the CDR3 reads CASSVSTKETQYF. CDR3 DNA: TGTGCCAGCAGCGTTTCTACTAAAGAGACCCAGTACTTC.

The chain carries TRBV2 and TRBJ2-5; 7 positions agree with TRBD1. The J call may be incorrect, as the DNA end agrees better with TRBJ2-7. This CDR3 has 14 amino acids. Germline V gene lookup returns CDR1 SNHLY and CDR2 FYNNEI. The chain's CDR3 is CAGSTGFVGYEQYF. DNA for the CDR3: TGTGCCGGATCGACAGGGTTTGTCGGTTACGAGCAGTACTTC.

The chain recombines TRBV5-1 with TRBJ1-6, with TRBD1 identical over 10 bases. Trimming cost V 3 bases and J 5 bases; bases outside gene matches: 5. The germline CDR1 and CDR2 sequences are SGHRS and YFSETQ. The CDR3 runs 16 residues. DNA of the CDR3: TGCGCCAGCAGCTACCGGGACAGGGGAAATAATTCACCCCTCCACTTT. This encodes CASSYRDRGNNSPLHF. Drawing the rest from reference TRBV5-1 and TRBJ1-6, the complete variable domain is KAGVTQTPRYLIKTRGQQVTLSCSPISGHRSVSWYQQTPGQGLQFLFEYFSETQRNKGNFPGRFSGRQFSNSRSEMNVSTLELGDSALYLCASSYRDRGNNSPLHFGNGTRLTVT.

The chain links TRBV4-1 to TRBJ1-5; 8 nucleotides agree with TRBD1. CDR1 is MGHRA and CDR2 is YSYEKL in the germline V gene. The trim removed 0 bases at V and 7 bases at J, leaving 5 bases unmatched. This CDR3 is built from 15 residues. The CDR3 sequence: CASSQEQGGGQPQHF. In DNA, the CDR3 is TGCGCCAGCAGCCAAGAACAGGGGGGAGGACAGCCCCAGCATTTT.

There are a few counts of this clone. The V and J genes are TRBV5-1 and TRBJ2-1; weak D call: TRBD1 (5 bases). The CDR3 loop spans 13 amino acids. Germline CDR1 SGHRS, CDR2 YFSETQ. Deletions cut 4 bases from V and 4 bases from J, with 9 bases between. DNA of the CDR3: TGCGCCAGCAGCGGGGCAATATACAATGAGCAGTTCTTC. Residues: CASSGAIYNEQFF.

This clone was observed once. This chain links TRBV6-1 with TRBJ2-3, with D uncertain. Per germline, CDR1 MNHNS and CDR2 SASEGT. The CDR3 runs 14 residues. V gave up 2 bases and J gave up 2 bases, with 8 bases separating them. CDR3 loop: CASSELAATDTQYF. The CDR3 DNA follows: TGTGCCAGCAGTGAATTGGCCGCCACAGATACGCAGTATTTT.

The chain carries TRBV4-2 and TRBJ2-3; 8 nucleotides agree with TRBD2. There are 17 residues in the CDR3. J was trimmed by 8 bases and V by 0 bases; bases with no gene match: 13. Germline CDR1 is LGHNA and CDR2 is YNFKEQ. The CDR3, as DNA: TGTGCCAGCAGCCAAGATCTCGGGGGGGCCTTTTCAGTTACGCAGTATTTT. Its protein is CASSQDLGGAFSVTQYF.